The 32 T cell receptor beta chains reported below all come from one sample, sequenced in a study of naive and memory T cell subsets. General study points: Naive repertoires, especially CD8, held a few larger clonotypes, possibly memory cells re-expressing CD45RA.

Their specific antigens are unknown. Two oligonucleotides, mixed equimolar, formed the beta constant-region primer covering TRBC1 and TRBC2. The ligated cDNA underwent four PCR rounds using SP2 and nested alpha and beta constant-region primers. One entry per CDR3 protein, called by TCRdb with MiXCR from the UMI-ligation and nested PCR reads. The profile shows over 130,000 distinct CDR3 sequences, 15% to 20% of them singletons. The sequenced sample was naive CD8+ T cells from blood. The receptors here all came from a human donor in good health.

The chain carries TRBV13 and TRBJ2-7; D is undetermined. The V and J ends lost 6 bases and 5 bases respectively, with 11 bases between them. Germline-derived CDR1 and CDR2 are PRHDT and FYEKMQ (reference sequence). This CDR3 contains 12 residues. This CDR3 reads CASSQDVNEQYF. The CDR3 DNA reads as TGTGCCAGCAGTCAGGACGTAAACGAGCAGTACTTC.

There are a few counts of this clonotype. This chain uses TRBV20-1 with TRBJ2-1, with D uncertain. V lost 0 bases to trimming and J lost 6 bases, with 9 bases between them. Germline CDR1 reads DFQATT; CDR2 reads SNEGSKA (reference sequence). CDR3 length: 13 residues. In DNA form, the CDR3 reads TGCAGTGCTAGAGATCGCCAGATCAATGAGCAGTTCTTC. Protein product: CSARDRQINEQFF.

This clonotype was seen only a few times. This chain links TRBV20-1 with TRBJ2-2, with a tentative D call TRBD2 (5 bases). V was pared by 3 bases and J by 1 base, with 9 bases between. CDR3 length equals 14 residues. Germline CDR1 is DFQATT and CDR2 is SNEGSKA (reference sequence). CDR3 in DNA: TGCAGTGCTAGCGGAGGAAAGAACACCGGGGAGCTGTTTTTT. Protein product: CSASGGKNTGELFF.

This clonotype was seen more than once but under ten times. CDR3 coding DNA: TGTGCCAGCAGTTACGGGACGTTACAGGGGGCCTACTACAATGAGCAGTTCTTC. Protein sequence: CASSYGTLQGAYYNEQFF. This chain links TRBV6-2 or TRBV6-3 with TRBJ2-1, with TRBD1 matching over 9 bases. The CDR3 spans 18 residues. Germline-derived CDR1 and CDR2 are MNHEY and SVGEGT. V lost 2 bases, J lost 3 bases, and 11 bases stayed unmatched.

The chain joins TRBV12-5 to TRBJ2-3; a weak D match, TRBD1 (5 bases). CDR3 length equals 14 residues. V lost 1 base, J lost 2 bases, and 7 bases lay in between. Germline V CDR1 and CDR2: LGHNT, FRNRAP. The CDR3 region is CASGLEGNTDTQYF. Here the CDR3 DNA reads TGTGCTAGTGGTTTGGAGGGGAACACAGATACGCAGTATTTT.

The CDR3 region is CASTDKPGQRTYEQYF. For the CDR3, the DNA is TGTGCCAGCACCGATAAGCCGGGACAGCGAACCTACGAGCAGTACTTC. The rearrangement joins TRBV6-5 to TRBJ2-7, with 7 nucleotides matching TRBD1. The germline CDR1 and CDR2 sequences are MNHEY and SVGAGI. Trimming took 7 bases from V and 2 from J; bases not matched to a gene: 14. This CDR3 is built from 16 residues.

The CDR3 is CASSAGTSPCEQYF. As DNA, the CDR3 is TGTGCCAGCAGCGCCGGGACTAGTCCTTGCGAGCAGTACTTC. V and J are TRBV7-9 and TRBJ2-7, with TRBD2 identical over 8 bases. The germline V gene encodes CDR1 SEHNR and CDR2 FQNEAQ (reference sequence). With 5 bases clipped from V and 6 bases from J, the junction kept 9 bases outside the gene matches. This CDR3 comprises 14 residues.

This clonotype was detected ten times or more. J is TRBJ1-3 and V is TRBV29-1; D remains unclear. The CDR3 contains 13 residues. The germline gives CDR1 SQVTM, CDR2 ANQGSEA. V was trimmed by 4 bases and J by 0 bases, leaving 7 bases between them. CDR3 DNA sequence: TGCAGCGTTGTACCGCTCTCTGGAAACACCATATATTTT. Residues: CSVVPLSGNTIYF.

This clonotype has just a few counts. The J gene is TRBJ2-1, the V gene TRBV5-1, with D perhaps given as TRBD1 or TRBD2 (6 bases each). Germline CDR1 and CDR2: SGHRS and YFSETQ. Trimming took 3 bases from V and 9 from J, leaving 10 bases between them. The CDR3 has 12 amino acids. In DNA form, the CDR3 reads TGCGCCAGCAGCTGGACGGGGGCTGAGCAGTTCTTC. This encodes CASSWTGAEQFF.

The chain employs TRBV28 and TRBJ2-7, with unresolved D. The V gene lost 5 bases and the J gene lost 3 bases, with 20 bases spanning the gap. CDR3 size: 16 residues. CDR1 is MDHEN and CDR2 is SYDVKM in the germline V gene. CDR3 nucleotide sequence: TGTGCCAGCAGTCCCCCGGCGGCGATCCCTAACTACGAGCAGTACTTC. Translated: CASSPPAAIPNYEQYF. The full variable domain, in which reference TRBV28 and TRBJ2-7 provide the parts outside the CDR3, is DVKVTQSSRYLVKRTGEKVFLECVQDMDHENMFWYRQDPGLGLRLIYFSYDVKMKEKGDIPEGYSVSREKKERFSLILESASTNQTSMYLCASSPPAAIPNYEQYFGPGTRLTVT.

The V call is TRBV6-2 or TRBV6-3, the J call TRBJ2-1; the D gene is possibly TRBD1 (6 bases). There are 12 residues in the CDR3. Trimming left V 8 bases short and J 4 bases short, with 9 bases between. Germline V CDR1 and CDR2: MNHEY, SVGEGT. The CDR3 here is CASQQGYNEQFF. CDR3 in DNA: TGTGCCAGCCAACAGGGATACAATGAGCAGTTCTTC.

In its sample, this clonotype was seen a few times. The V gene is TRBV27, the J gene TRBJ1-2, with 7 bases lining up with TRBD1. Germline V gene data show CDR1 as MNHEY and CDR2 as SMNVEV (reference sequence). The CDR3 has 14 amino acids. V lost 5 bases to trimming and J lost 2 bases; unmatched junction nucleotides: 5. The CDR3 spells CASSHGTENYGYTF. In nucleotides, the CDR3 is TGTGCCAGCAGTCACGGGACAGAGAACTATGGCTACACCTTC.

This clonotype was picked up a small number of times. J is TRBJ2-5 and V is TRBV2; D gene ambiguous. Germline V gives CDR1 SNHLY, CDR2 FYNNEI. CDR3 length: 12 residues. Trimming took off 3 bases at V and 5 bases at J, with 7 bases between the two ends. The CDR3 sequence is CASSDLRETQYF. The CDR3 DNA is TGTGCCAGCAGTGACCTCAGGGAGACCCAGTACTTC.

CDR3 DNA sequence: TGTGCCAGCAGCTTAGCGAAGGATTTTGTTGGCCTGGGGTCTGAAGCTTTCTTT. Translated: CASSLAKDFVGLGSEAFF. The chain employs TRBV7-9 and TRBJ1-1; unclear D gene. The germline CDR1 and CDR2 sequences are SEHNR and FQNEAQ (reference sequence). The V and J ends lost 0 bases and 6 bases respectively, with 23 bases between them. The CDR3 is 18 amino acids.

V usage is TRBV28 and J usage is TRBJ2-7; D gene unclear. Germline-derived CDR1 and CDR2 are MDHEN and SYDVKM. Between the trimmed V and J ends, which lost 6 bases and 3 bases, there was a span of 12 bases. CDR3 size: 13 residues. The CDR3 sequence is CASSLDAYYEQYF. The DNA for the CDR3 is TGTGCCAGCAGCCTCGACGCTTACTACGAGCAGTACTTC.

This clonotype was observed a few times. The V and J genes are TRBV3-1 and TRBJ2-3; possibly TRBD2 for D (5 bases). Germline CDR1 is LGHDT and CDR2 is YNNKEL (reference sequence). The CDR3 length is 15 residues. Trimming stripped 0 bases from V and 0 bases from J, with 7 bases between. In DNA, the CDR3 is TGTGCCAGCAGCCAAGAGGGCGGGAGCACAGATACGCAGTATTTT. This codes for CASSQEGGSTDTQYF.

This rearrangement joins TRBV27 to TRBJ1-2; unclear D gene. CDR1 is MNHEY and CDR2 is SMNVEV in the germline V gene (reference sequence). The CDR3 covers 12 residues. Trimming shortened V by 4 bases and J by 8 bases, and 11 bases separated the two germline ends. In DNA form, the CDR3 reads TGTGCCAGCAGTTCAGATTCTTTAGGCTACACCTTC. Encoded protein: CASSSDSLGYTF.

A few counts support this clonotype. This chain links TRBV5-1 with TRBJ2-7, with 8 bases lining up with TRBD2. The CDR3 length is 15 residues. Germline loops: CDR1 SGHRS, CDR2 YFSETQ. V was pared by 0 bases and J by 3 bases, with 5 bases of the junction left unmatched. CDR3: CASSLVPGGDYEQYF. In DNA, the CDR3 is TGCGCCAGCAGCTTGGTTCCGGGGGGGGACTACGAGCAGTACTTC.

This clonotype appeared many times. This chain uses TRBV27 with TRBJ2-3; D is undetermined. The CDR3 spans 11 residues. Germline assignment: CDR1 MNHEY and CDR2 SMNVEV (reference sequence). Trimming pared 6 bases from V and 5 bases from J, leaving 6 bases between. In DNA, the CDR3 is TGTGCCAGCAGCTTAGGAGATACGCAGTATTTT. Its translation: CASSLGDTQYF.

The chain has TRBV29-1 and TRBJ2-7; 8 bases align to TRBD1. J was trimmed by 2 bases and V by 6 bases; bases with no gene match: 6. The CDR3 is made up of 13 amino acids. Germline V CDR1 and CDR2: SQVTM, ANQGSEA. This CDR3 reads CSVPGTGTYEQYF. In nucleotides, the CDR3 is TGCAGCGTGCCCGGGACAGGAACCTACGAGCAGTACTTC.

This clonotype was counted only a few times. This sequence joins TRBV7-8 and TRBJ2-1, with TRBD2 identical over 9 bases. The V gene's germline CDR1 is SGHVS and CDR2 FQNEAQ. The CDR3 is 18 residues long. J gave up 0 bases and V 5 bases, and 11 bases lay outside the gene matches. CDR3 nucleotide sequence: TGTGCCAGCAGCGGGAATTTTAAGCGGGAGGACTCCTACAATGAGCAGTTCTTC. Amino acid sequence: CASSGNFKREDSYNEQFF.

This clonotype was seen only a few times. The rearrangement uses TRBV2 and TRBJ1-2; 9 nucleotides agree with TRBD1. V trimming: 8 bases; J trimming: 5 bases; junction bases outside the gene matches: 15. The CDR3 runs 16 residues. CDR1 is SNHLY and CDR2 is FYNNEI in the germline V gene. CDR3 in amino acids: CASGPGQGRGRYGYTF. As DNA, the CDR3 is TGTGCCAGCGGACCGGGACAGGGCAGAGGGAGATATGGCTACACCTTC.

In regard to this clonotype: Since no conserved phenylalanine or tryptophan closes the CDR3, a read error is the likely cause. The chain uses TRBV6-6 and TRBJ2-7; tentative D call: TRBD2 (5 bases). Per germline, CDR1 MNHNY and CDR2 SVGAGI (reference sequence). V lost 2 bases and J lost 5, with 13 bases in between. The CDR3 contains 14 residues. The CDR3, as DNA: TGTGCCAGCAGTTACGGCGGTCCGGGGAACGAGCAGTACTTA. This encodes CASSYGGPGNEQYL.

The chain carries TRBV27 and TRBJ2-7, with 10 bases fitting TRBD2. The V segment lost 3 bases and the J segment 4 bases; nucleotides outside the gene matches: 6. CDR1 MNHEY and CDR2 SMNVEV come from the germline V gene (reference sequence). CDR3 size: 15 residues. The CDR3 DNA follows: TGTGCCAGCAGTTTGGGGGCTAGCGGGAGTTACGAGCAGTACTTC. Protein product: CASSLGASGSYEQYF.

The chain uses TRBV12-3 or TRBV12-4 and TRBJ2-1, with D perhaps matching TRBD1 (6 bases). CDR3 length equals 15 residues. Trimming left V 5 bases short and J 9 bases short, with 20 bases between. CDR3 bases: TGTGCCAGCAGTGCGTGGCAGGGGCCTCCTGTTGAGCAGTTCTTC. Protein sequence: CASSAWQGPPVEQFF.

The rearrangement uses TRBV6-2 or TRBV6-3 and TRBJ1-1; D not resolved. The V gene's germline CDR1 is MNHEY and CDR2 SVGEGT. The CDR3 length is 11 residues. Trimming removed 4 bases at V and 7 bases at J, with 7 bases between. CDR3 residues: CASSFRYEAFF. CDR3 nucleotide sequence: TGTGCCAGCAGTTTCAGGTATGAAGCTTTCTTT.

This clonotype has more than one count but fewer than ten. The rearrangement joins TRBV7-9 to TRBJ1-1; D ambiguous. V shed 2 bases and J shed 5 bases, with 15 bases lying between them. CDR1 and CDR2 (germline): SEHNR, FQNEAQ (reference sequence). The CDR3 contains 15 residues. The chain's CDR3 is CASSLFDRGLTEAFF. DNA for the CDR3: TGTGCCAGCAGCTTATTTGATCGGGGATTGACTGAAGCTTTCTTT.

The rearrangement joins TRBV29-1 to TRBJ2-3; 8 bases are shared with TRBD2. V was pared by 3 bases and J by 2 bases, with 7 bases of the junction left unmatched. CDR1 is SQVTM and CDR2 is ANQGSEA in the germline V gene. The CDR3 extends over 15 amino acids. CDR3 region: CSVDRAGAITDTQYF. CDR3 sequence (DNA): TGCAGCGTTGATCGAGCGGGGGCCATCACAGATACGCAGTATTTT.

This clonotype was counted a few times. The CDR3 here is CASSLLLVDEQFF. The CDR3 nucleotides read TGTGCCAGCAGCTTATTGTTGGTGGATGAGCAGTTCTTC. The gene calls are TRBV7-6 and TRBJ2-1; D gene uncertain. V shed 2 bases and J shed 8 bases, with 10 bases lying between them. Germline V CDR1 and CDR2: SGHVS, FNYEAQ. The CDR3 consists of 13 residues.

The CDR3 sequence: CATSPWGQGIGETQYF. The CDR3 DNA sequence: TGTGCCACCAGCCCCTGGGGACAGGGAATAGGAGAGACCCAGTACTTC. The gene calls are TRBV24-1 and TRBJ2-5, with 9 nucleotides matching TRBD1. CDR3 length: 16 residues. Trimming cost V 7 bases and J 4 bases; bases outside gene matches: 12. Germline values: CDR1 KGHDR, CDR2 SFDVKD.

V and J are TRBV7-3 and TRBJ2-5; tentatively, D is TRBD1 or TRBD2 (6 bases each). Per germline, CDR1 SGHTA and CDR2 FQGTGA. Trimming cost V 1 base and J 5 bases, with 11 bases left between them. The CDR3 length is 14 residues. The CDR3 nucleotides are TGTGCCAGCAGCTTAATGGGGGGCGTGGAGACCCAGTACTTC. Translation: CASSLMGGVETQYF.

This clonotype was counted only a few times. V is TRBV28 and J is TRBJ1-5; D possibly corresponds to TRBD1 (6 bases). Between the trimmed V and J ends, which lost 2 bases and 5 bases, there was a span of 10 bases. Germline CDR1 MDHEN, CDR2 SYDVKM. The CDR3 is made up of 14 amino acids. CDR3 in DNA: TGTGCCAGCAGTTTAGAAACAGGGCATCAGCCCCAGCATTTT. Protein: CASSLETGHQPQHF.